The present T cell receptor (beta chain) was sequenced within a study of human T cells and chemical hapten exposure. Study as a whole: Patch tests put 0.01% DPC on the upper back, and the results were checked at 6 days. Mostly female patients had alopecia areata, totalis or universalis.

The library gave individual cDNA molecules unique molecular identifiers. Each CDR3 protein is one row after TCRdb ran MiXCR on the RACE reads. The sample yields about 190,000 distinct CDR3 sequences, about 25% seen once. The V and J ends lost 2 bases and 6 bases respectively, with 10 bases between them. The CDR3 extends over 14 amino acids. Per the germline V gene, CDR1 is LGHNA and CDR2 is YNFKEQ. Described time point: patch test 3, about 24 weeks after DPC sensitization. Treatment reported: therapeutic diphenylcyclopropenone sensitization with weekly scalp DPC. The V and J genes are TRBV4-2 and TRBJ2-2, with D maybe TRBD1 (6 bases). The sample was whole blood, taken in connection with sensitization to the hapten diphenylcyclopropenone (DPC). The sequence came from a woman in her thirties or forties with alopecia areata. Some clones in this sample may be carry-over from other donors' samples. The CDR3 DNA is TGTGCCAGCAGCCAATATCCAGGGGCCGGGGAGCTGTTTTTT. Translated, it gives CASSQYPGAGELFF.